This TCR beta chain was found in a study of T cells after yellow fever vaccination (dated by TCRdb to about 2019). As for the study more broadly: The SMART-Seq v4 Ultra Low Input RNA kit was used to prepare libraries from fractions with low cell numbers. To follow T-cell clones before and after primary and booster YFV17D yellow fever vaccination, bulk TCR alpha and beta repertoires were sequenced over time. The cohort comprised two healthy male donors, one aged 18 to 30 and one aged 30 to 40 years. Blood samples were taken at several timepoints before and after primary and secondary immunization, and bulk PBMC replicates and cell subsets were isolated. Points the paper makes about the study in general: A small share of clonotypes occurred in both CD4 and CD8 compartments, likely arising from convergent recombination. The secondary T-cell response was weaker than the primary response but faster, peaking on day 5 instead of day 15. Because abundant contaminating clonotypes from the bulk population could be contained in FACS-sorted repertoires, computational filtering was required. Only two donors were included in the study, so the extent to which the findings can be generalized is limited. Most clones expanded after primary vaccination were re-detected after the booster (approximately 95% of CD4 and around nine tenths of CD8), suggesting broad memory maintenance.

Synthesis of TCR cDNA relied on 5'RACE template switching, a step that introduced a universal primer site along with unique molecular identifiers. Priming for cDNA synthesis came from both the TCR alpha and TCR beta constant segments. Library amplification used two PCR steps, and the second PCR step added sample barcodes and sequencing adapters. Sequencing of the libraries was done on either Illumina HiSeq 2500 (2x100 bp) or NovaSeq (2x150 bp). In the source study's methods: MIGEC handled demultiplexing of reads and collapsing into UMI consensus sequences, while MiXCR performed V(D)J alignment. Using edgeR on replicate PBMC samples, clonotypes were called vaccine-responding if FDR was below 0.01 and the log2 fold change was above 5 up to day 15. Bulk clonotypes were assigned CD4 or CD8 identity according to which sequenced CD4 or CD8 repertoire held them at higher abundance. TCRdb reworked the public reads: Q25 trimming with fastp, MiXCR clone assembly, productive beta chains retained. Every entry covers one CDR3 protein and lists the most common genes and DNA from its rows. In this record, the V and J calls reflect TCRdb's handling and not the investigators' own analysis. For this sample there are nearly 550,000 distinct CDR3 sequences; roughly 19% appear just once. The ten largest clones capture 13% to 15% of the sample.

V is pared back by 4 bases and J by 12 bases, with 22 bases lying between the germline termini. As encoded in the germline V gene (reference sequence), CDR1 is MNHEY while CDR2 is SMNVEV. From cysteine to phenylalanine, the CDR3 is 15 amino acids long. The read is trimmed to its CDR3 DNA, 45 bases read in frame from base 1. This clonotype came up a few times. What antigen it recognizes has not been identified. No quality values exist for individual bases; no much larger clone is one base distant. The treatment or condition label for this specimen denotes: live attenuated yellow fever vaccine strain. At each blood-draw timepoint, two biological replicates of bulk PBMCs were obtained. A standard Ficoll-Paque protocol was used to isolate PBMCs from peripheral blood. RNA was extracted with TriZol from bulk PBMCs, CD4 and CD8 fractions, and dextramer-positive and dextramer-negative fractions.

The specimen comprised PBMCs, sampled 15 days after the yellow fever booster vaccination. The V and J genes are TRBV27 and TRBJ2-1; a weak D assignment points to TRBD2 (6 bases agree). The receptor was derived from a man aged 25-45 years who received the YFV17D yellow fever vaccine. In nucleotides, the sequence is TGTGCCAGCAGTTCCCCCAGCGGGCTAGGCTCCAGGCAGTTCTTC. The encoded protein is CASSSPSGLGSRQFF.